These 4 T cell receptor beta chains were sequenced from one sample in a study of blood T cell repertoires in COVID-19. Assay used: immunoSEQ multiplex PCR; TCRdb lists only in-frame clones, some missing. The profile covers approximately 140,000 clones, with around 88% appearing a single time and roughly 1.4% taken by the ten largest. The specimen was peripheral blood. The origin of the receptors is a woman aged 60 to 75 with acute or convalescent COVID-19.

V usage is TRBV4-1 and J usage is TRBJ1-6; 7 nucleotides line up with TRBD1. The germline V gene has CDR1 MGHRA and CDR2 YSYEKL. The CDR3 is 17 amino acids. The trim removed 0 bases at V and 8 bases at J, leaving 10 bases unmatched. The CDR3 loop is CASSQDPGDSRHSPLHF. The CDR3, as DNA: TGCGCCAGCAGCCAAGACCCCGGGGACAGTCGGCATTCACCCCTCCACTTT.

This chain connects TRBV5-1 to TRBJ1-2, with a tentative D call TRBD1 (5 bases). This CDR3 contains 17 residues. Trimming took 2 bases from V and 1 from J, leaving 18 bases between them. Germline V gives CDR1 SGHRS, CDR2 YFSETQ. The DNA of the CDR3 is TGCGCCAGCAGCTTAAACCCTCTGGCAGGGCTTAACTATGGCTACACCTTC. Translation gives CASSLNPLAGLNYGYTF.

V usage is TRBV12-3 or TRBV12-4 and J usage is TRBJ2-7; possible D gene TRBD1, 6 bases. CDR3 length: 13 residues. V dropped 3 bases and J dropped 4 bases, with 10 bases sitting between them. CDR3 protein: CASSFRGEYEQYF. The CDR3 DNA reads TGTGCCAGCAGTTTCAGGGGCGAGTACGAGCAGTACTTC.

The V gene is TRBV7-9, the J gene TRBJ2-1, with no clear D. The germline V and J ends were trimmed by 4 bases and 0 bases, with 13 bases remaining between them. Germline CDR1 reads SEHNR; CDR2 reads FQNEAQ (reference sequence). The CDR3 is 16 amino acids. The CDR3 region has the DNA TGTGCCAGCAGCTCGTATTCCATCGGCTCCTACAATGAGCAGTTCTTC. Translation: CASSSYSIGSYNEQFF. Complete variable domain (other parts from reference TRBV7-9 and TRBJ2-1): DTGVSQNPRHKITKRGQNVTFRCDPISEHNRLYWYRQTLGQGPEFLTYFQNEAQLEKSRLLSDRFSAERPKGSFSTLEIQRTEQGDSAMYLCASSSYSIGSYNEQFFGPGTRLTVL.